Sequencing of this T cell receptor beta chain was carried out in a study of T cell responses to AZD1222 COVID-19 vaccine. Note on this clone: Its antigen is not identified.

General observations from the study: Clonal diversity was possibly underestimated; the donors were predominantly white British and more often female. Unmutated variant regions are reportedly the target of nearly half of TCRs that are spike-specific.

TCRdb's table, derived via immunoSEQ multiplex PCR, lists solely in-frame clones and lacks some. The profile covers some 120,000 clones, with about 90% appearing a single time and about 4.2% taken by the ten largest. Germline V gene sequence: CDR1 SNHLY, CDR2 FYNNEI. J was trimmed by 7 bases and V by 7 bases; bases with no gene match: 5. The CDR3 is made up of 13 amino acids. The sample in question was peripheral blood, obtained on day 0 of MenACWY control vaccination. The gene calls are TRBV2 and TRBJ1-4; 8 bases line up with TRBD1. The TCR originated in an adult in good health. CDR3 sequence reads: CASKDRVTEKLFF. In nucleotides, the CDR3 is TGTGCCAGCAAGGACAGGGTAACTGAAAAACTGTTTTTT.